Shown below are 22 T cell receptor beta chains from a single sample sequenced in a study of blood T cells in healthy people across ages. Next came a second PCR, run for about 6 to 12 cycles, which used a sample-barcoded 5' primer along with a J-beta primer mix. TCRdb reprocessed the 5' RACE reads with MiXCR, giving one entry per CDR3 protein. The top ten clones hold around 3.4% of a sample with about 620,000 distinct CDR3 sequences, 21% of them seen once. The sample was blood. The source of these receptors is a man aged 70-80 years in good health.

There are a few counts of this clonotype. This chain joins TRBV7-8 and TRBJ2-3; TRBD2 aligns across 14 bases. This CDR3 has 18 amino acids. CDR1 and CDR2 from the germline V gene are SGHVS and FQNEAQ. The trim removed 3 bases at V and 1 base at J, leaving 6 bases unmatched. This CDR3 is CASSFATSGREGTDTQYF. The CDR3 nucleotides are TGTGCCAGCAGCTTCGCGACTAGCGGGAGGGAGGGCACAGATACGCAGTATTTT.

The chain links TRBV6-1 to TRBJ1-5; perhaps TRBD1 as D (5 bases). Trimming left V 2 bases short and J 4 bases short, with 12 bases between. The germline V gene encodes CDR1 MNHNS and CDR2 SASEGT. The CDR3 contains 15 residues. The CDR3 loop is CASSEQGYGNQPQHF. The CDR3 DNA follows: TGTGCCAGCAGTGAACAGGGCTATGGGAATCAGCCCCAGCATTTT.

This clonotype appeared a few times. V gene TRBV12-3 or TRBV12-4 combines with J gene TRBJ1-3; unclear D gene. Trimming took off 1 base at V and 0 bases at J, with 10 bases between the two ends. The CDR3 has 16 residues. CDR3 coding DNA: TGTGCCAGCAGTTTAGTCCCCACCATCTCTGGAAACACCATATATTTT. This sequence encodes CASSLVPTISGNTIYF.

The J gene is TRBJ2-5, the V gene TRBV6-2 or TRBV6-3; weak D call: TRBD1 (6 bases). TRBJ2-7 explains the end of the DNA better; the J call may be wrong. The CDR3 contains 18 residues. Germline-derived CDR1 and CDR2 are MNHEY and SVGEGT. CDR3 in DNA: TGTGCCAGCAGTTACCCGATGAACGGGACATTCTCTTTGGGCGAGCAGTACTTC. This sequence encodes CASSYPMNGTFSLGEQYF.

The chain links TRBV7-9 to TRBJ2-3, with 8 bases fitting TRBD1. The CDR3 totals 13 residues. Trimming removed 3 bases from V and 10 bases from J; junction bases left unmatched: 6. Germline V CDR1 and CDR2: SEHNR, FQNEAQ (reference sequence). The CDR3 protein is CASSFGQGKAQYF. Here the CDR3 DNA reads TGTGCCAGCAGCTTTGGACAGGGCAAAGCGCAGTATTTT.

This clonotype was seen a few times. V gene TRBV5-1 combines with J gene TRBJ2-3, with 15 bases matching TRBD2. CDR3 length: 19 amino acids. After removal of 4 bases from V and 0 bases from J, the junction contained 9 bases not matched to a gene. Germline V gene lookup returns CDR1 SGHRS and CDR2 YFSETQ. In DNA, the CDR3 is TGCGCCAGCAGCACGGGACTAGCGGGAGGCCTCGAGAGCACAGATACGCAGTATTTT. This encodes CASSTGLAGGLESTDTQYF.

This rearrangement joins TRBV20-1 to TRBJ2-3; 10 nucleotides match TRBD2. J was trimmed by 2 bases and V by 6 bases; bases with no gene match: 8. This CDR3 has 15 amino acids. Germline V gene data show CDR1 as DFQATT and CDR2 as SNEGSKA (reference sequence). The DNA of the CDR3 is TGCAGTGCAGCAGCGGGAGGGTGGAACACAGATACGCAGTATTTT. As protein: CSAAAGGWNTDTQYF.

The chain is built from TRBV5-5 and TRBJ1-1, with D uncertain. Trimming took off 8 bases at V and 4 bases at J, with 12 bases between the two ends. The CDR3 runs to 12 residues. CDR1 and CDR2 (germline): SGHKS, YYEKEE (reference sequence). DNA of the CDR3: TGTGCCAGTAAAAAGGCGGGCACTGAAGCTTTCTTT. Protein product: CASKKAGTEAFF.

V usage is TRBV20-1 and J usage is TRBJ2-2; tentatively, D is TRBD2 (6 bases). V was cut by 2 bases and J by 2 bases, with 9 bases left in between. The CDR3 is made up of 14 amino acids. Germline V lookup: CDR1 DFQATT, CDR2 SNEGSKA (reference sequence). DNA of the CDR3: TGCAGTGCTAGACGGGAGCTCAACACCGGGGAGCTGTTTTTT. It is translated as CSARRELNTGELFF.

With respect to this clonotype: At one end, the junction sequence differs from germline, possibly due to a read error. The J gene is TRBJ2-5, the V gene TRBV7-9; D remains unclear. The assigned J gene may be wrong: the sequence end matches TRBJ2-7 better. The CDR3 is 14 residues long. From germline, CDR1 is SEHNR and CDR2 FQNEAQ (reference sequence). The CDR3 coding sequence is TGTGCCAGCAACTTAGAGTCCGGGTCCTCCGAGCAGTACTTC. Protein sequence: CASNLESGSSEQYF.

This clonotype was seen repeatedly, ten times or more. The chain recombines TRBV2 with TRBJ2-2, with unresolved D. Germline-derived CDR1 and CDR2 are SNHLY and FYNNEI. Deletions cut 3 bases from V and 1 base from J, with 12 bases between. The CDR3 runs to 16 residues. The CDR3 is CASSDNSGKNTGELFF. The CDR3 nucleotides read TGTGCCAGCAGTGATAATTCCGGAAAGAACACCGGGGAGCTGTTTTTT.

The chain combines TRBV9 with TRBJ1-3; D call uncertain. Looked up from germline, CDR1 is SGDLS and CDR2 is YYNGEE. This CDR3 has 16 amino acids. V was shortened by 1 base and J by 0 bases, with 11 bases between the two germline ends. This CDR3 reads CASSVQPASSGNTIYF. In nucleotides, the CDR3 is TGTGCCAGCAGCGTACAACCAGCTAGCTCTGGAAACACCATATATTTT.

As DNA, the CDR3 is TGCAGTGCTACAGGGGACCCCCTGAATGAGCAGTTCTTC. Protein: CSATGDPLNEQFF. The chain links TRBV20-1 to TRBJ2-5; a weak D match, TRBD1 (6 bases). The J call is doubtful: the DNA matches TRBJ2-1 better. The CDR3 totals 13 residues. Germline CDR1 is DFQATT and CDR2 is SNEGSKA (reference sequence).

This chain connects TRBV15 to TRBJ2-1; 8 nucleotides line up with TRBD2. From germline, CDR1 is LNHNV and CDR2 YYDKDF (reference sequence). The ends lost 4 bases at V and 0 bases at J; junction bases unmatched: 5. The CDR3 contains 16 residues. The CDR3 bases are TGTGCCACCAGCACCCTCGGGAGGGGCTCCTACAATGAGCAGTTCTTC. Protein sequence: CATSTLGRGSYNEQFF.

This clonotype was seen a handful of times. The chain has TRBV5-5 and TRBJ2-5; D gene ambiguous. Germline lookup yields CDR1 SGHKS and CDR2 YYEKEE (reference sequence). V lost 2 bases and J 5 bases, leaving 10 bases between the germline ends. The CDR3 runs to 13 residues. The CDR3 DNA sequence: TGTGCCAGCAGCTTCTTACTTCCTGAGACCCAGTACTTC. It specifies CASSFLLPETQYF.

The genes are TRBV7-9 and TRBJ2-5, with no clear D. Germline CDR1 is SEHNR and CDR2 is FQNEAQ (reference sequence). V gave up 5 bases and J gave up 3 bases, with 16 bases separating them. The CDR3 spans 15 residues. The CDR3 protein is CASSTRLNQKETQYF. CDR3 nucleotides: TGTGCCAGCAGCACCCGACTGAACCAAAAAGAGACCCAGTACTTC.

Here the CDR3 reads CASSPDRGPRDYEQYF. Written as DNA, the CDR3 is TGTGCCAGCAGCCCAGACAGGGGGCCACGAGACTACGAGCAGTACTTC. This chain connects TRBV7-6 to TRBJ2-5; 10 nucleotides agree with TRBD1. The J call may be in error: the DNA end matches TRBJ2-7 better. Germline V gene lookup returns CDR1 SGHVS and CDR2 FNYEAQ. The CDR3 totals 16 residues.

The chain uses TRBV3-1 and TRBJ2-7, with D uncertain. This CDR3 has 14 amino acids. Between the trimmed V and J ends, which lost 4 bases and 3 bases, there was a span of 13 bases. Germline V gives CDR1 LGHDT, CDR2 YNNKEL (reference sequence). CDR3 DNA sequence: TGTGCCAGCAGCCGAGAAGGTTCGGGCTACGAGCAGTACTTC. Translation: CASSREGSGYEQYF.

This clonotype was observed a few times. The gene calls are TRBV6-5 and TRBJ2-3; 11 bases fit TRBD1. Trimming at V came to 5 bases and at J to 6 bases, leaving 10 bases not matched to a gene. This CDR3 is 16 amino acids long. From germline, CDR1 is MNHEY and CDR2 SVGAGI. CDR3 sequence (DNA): TGTGCCAGCAGTAACGGACAGGGGGCGCGGGTGGATACGCAGTATTTT. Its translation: CASSNGQGARVDTQYF.

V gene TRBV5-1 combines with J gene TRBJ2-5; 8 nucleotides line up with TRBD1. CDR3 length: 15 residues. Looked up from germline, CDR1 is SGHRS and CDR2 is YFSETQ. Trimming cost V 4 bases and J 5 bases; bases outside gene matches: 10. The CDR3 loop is CASSPDGTGDETQYF. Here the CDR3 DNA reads TGCGCCAGCAGCCCGGACGGGACAGGAGATGAGACCCAGTACTTC. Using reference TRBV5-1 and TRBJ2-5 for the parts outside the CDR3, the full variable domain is KAGVTQTPRYLIKTRGQQVTLSCSPISGHRSVSWYQQTPGQGLQFLFEYFSETQRNKGNFPGRFSGRQFSNSRSEMNVSTLELGDSALYLCASSPDGTGDETQYFGPGTRLLVL.

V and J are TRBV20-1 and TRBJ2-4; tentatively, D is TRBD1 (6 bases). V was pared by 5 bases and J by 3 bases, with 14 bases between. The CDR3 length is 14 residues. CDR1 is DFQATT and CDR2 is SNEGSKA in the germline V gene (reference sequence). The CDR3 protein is CSAYKTGNKNIQYF. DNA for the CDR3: TGCAGTGCTTACAAGACAGGCAACAAAAACATTCAGTACTTC.

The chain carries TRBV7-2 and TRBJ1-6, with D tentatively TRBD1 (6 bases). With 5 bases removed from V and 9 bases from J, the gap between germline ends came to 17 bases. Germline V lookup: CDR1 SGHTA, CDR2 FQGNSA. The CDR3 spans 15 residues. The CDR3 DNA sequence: TGTGCCAGCAGCACCCAGGGGCTGGCGGGTTCACCCCTCCACTTT. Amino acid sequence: CASSTQGLAGSPLHF.